These T cell receptor beta chains were read from a single sample in a study of T cells in Graves' hyperthyroidism and ophthalmopathy. TCRdb called the multiplex PCR reads again in MiXCR, with one record for every CDR3 protein. The data show over 350,000 distinct CDR3 sequences, roughly 15% seen once. The sequenced sample was blood. These receptors were taken from a man aged 18 to 35 with Graves' ophthalmopathy. The CDR3 runs from the conserved cysteine through the conserved F or W. The order of the fields is V gene, CDR3 protein.

TRBV29-1 | CSAAGGDNGNTIYF
TRBV7-9 | CASSHSGLGRKNEQFF
TRBV5-1 | CASSTTGAFLNEQYF
TRBV15 | CATSRDLSGGYGYTF
TRBV20-1 | CSARGWTGSGANVLTF
TRBV11-3 | CATPGRGEQYF
TRBV5-1 | CASSLQRVGSEAFF
TRBV2 | CASGRGSNTEAFF
TRBV27 | CASKREGLATDTQYF
TRBV5-1 | CASRSRGLDTDTQYF
TRBV30 | CAWSDKTQYF
TRBV30 | CAWGGLVPYEQYF
TRBV5-6 | CASSLDGRRGNEQFF
TRBV2 | CASSEVVRGGNTIYF
TRBV6-1 | CASSYPGATGELFF
TRBV20-1 | CSANRDRASYEQYF
TRBV20-1 | CSARDRAPSGANVLTF
TRBV7-9 | CASSPGTAEAAFF
TRBV5-1 | CASSSGHSSTDTQYF
TRBV5-1 | CASSILTGDSYEQYF
TRBV20-1 | CSARRGPPGAWLIQYF
TRBV5-4 | CASSEVGGTSGNTIYF
TRBV5-1 | CASKTSFETQYF
TRBV6-2/TRBV6-3 | CASSPDGTGPDEQYF
TRBV12-3/TRBV12-4 | CASSLTGYTIYF
TRBV11-2 | CASSLDSRVGRDSGANVLTF
TRBV7-9 | CASSPQTGKETQYF
TRBV2 | CASSEVAAENTGELFF
TRBV3-1 | CARRSDSSYNSPLHF
TRBV4-2 | CASSQGGPLAASYNEQFF
TRBV28 | CASSTPGAGTQYF
TRBV27 | CASSLSQGEYGNEKLFF
TRBV27 | CASSTLAGLSTDTQYF
TRBV25-1 | CASSEFLAPGHSTEAFF
TRBV12-3/TRBV12-4 | CASRIGQGGNQPQHF
TRBV18 | CASSLREGDEQFF
TRBV3-1 | CASSQTSGGSYEQYF
TRBV15 | CATSRDNLEIYEQYF
TRBV28 | CASSLLTVGNADTQYF
TRBV9 | CASAQGNEQFF
TRBV3-1 | CASRQTGLEEQYF